Below are 18 T cell receptor beta chains sequenced from a single sample in a study of response to subunit inactivated influenza vaccine. TCRdb ran MiXCR on the RT-PCR reads and lists one entry per CDR3 protein. The repertoire consists of about 650,000 distinct CDR3 sequences, with around 16% occurring once and the leading ten covering around a tenth. Source: PBMCs from blood, taken less than 13 days after vaccination. The receptors were gathered from a middle-aged man who received an inactivated influenza vaccine.

This chain uses TRBV3-1 with TRBJ2-1; D unclear. The CDR3 is made up of 11 amino acids. Trimming left V 9 bases short and J 4 bases short, with 7 bases between. CDR1 and CDR2 from the germline V gene are LGHDT and YNNKEL (reference sequence). The CDR3 here is CASLGYNEQFF. The CDR3 DNA reads TGTGCCAGTTTAGGGTACAATGAGCAGTTCTTC.

This clonotype came up a few times. The rearrangement joins TRBV30 to TRBJ2-5; tentative D call: TRBD2 (6 bases). Germline-derived CDR1 and CDR2 are GTSNPN and SVGIG (reference sequence). Deletions cut 4 bases from V and 4 bases from J, with 7 bases between. This CDR3 comprises 11 residues. CDR3 nucleotides: TGTGCCTGGACTAGCGCAGAGACCCAGTACTTC. Encoded protein: CAWTSAETQYF.

This clonotype was seen ten or more times. The chain is built from TRBV20-1 and TRBJ2-3, with 13 positions matching TRBD2. Germline V lookup: CDR1 DFQATT, CDR2 SNEGSKA (reference sequence). V shed 4 bases and J 3 bases; nucleotides not matched to a gene: 4. The CDR3 contains 15 residues. The CDR3: CSATGLAGVTDTQYF. As DNA, the CDR3 is TGCAGTGCTACCGGACTAGCGGGAGTTACAGATACGCAGTATTTT.

Only a few counts were recorded for this clonotype. The genes are TRBV20-1 and TRBJ2-1, with a weak D call TRBD2 (5 bases). Germline values: CDR1 DFQATT, CDR2 SNEGSKA (reference sequence). This CDR3 comprises 16 residues. V lost 4 bases and J lost 7, with 23 bases in between. The CDR3 loop reads CSATPTTSTRFNEQFF. The CDR3 DNA is TGCAGTGCTACCCCGACTACGAGCACGAGGTTTAATGAGCAGTTCTTC.

CDR3 region: CASRMGLTIPEAFF. CDR3 in DNA: TGTGCCAGCAGGATGGGTCTAACAATTCCTGAAGCTTTCTTT. The rearrangement links TRBV11-2 to TRBJ1-1, with no clear D. The CDR3 has 14 residues. Germline V CDR1 and CDR2: SGHAT, FQNNGV. The V gene lost 6 bases and the J gene lost 6 bases, with 17 bases spanning the gap.

Comments on this clonotype: The conserved phenylalanine or tryptophan normally closing the CDR3 is absent here, so this likely arose from a read error. CDR3 DNA: TGTGCCAGCAGTTTAAAAGTGGAGACCCAGTACTCC. Protein sequence: CASSLKVETQYS. This chain joins TRBV12-3 or TRBV12-4 and TRBJ2-5, with D uncertain. The V gene lost 2 bases and the J gene lost 5 bases, with 6 bases spanning the gap. CDR3 length: 12 amino acids.

This clonotype occurred many times. One end of the junction does not line up with germline, which may come from a read error. The V gene is TRBV7-2, the J gene TRBJ2-3; D is ambiguous. The CDR3 is 15 amino acids. From germline, CDR1 is SGHTA and CDR2 FQGNSA. In DNA, the CDR3 is TGCGCCAGCAGCTTGGTGGGCAGCAGCACAGATACGCAGTATTTT. Amino acids: CASSLVGSSTDTQYF.

V is TRBV5-5 and J is TRBJ1-2; the D is unclear. This CDR3 is built from 14 residues. From germline, CDR1 is SGHKS and CDR2 YYEKEE (reference sequence). V gave up 2 bases and J gave up 7 bases, with 15 bases separating them. The CDR3 region has the DNA TGTGCCAGCAGCTTAGAACTGGGCGTTGGTGGCTACACCTTC. Its protein product is CASSLELGVGGYTF.

The rearrangement links TRBV12-3 or TRBV12-4 to TRBJ2-5, with unresolved D. This CDR3 spans 13 amino acids. Trimming removed 2 bases from V and 4 bases from J, with 8 bases in between. CDR3 bases: TGTGCCAGCAGTTTAAGGATTGGAGAGACCCAGTACTTC. Translating gives CASSLRIGETQYF.

This clonotype was detected a few times. This chain links TRBV20-1 with TRBJ1-6, with unresolved D. The CDR3 spans 14 residues. Germline V lookup: CDR1 DFQATT, CDR2 SNEGSKA (reference sequence). The ends were cut back, 6 bases at V and 1 base at J, with 10 bases in the middle. CDR3 bases: TGCAGTGCACGACCGGAGTCCTATAATTCACCCCTCCACTTT. Translation gives CSARPESYNSPLHF.

The V gene is TRBV29-1, the J gene TRBJ2-7, with 7 bases fitting TRBD1. Germline V gives CDR1 SQVTM, CDR2 ANQGSEA. Trimming at V came to 4 bases and at J to 7 bases, leaving 7 bases not matched to a gene. The CDR3 is 12 amino acids. CDR3 sequence: CSVGGTGAEQYF. For the CDR3, the DNA is TGCAGCGTTGGGGGAACAGGGGCTGAGCAGTACTTC.

This clonotype was observed a handful of times. V and J are TRBV5-1 and TRBJ2-3; D is possibly TRBD1 (7 bases). The CDR3 is made up of 16 amino acids. The V gene's germline CDR1 is SGHRS and CDR2 YFSETQ. The V and J ends lost 5 bases and 0 bases respectively, with 16 bases between them. CDR3 sequence: CASSSRDSLSTDTQYF. The CDR3 coding sequence is TGCGCCAGCAGTTCGCGGGACAGCCTAAGCACAGATACGCAGTATTTT.

In this sample, this clonotype turned up a few times. This chain joins TRBV10-2 and TRBJ2-5; D might be TRBD1 (6 bases). CDR3 length equals 13 residues. Trimming shortened V by 8 bases and J by 1 base, and 11 bases separated the two germline ends. Germline values: CDR1 WSHSY, CDR2 SAAADI. The CDR3 DNA reads as TGCGCCAGCCAACCGGACAGCCAAGAGACCCAGTACTTC. Its protein is CASQPDSQETQYF.

This sequence joins TRBV9 and TRBJ2-3; D perhaps matches TRBD1 (6 bases). This CDR3 is 12 amino acids long. CDR1 is SGDLS and CDR2 is YYNGEE in the germline V gene. V lost 4 bases and J lost 5, with 8 bases in between. The CDR3 reads CASSSGEDTQYF. CDR3 bases: TGTGCCAGCAGCTCAGGGGAAGATACGCAGTATTTT.

This chain joins TRBV10-3 and TRBJ1-1; D uncertain. There are 13 residues in the CDR3. Per germline, CDR1 ENHRY and CDR2 SYGVKD. The germline V and J ends were trimmed by 3 bases and 6 bases, with 11 bases remaining between them. The CDR3 sequence is CAISEPGSPEAFF. The DNA of the CDR3 is TGTGCCATCAGTGAACCAGGCTCTCCTGAAGCTTTCTTT.

This clonotype was seen a few times. The gene calls are TRBV6-1 and TRBJ2-2; 8 nucleotides line up with TRBD2. The CDR3 consists of 15 residues. The V segment lost 7 bases and the J segment 4 bases; nucleotides outside the gene matches: 8. CDR1 and CDR2 from the germline V gene are MNHNS and SASEGT. For the CDR3, the DNA is TGTGCCAGCACCATAAGCGGGAGTAGCACCGGGGAGCTGTTTTTT. It encodes CASTISGSSTGELFF.

This clonotype has a single count. The chain has TRBV14 and TRBJ2-2, with 7 bases fitting TRBD2. This CDR3 is 13 amino acids long. The V and J ends lost 1 base and 10 bases, in that order; junction bases with no gene match: 3. Germline V gives CDR1 SGHDN, CDR2 FVKESK. The CDR3 coding sequence is TGTGCCAGCAGCCAAGGCGGGGGTTTGGAGCTGTTTTTT. Protein sequence: CASSQGGGLELFF.

The V gene is TRBV5-1, the J gene TRBJ2-5, with a weak D call TRBD2 (7 bases). Trimming cost V 4 bases and J 5 bases, with 15 bases left between them. The CDR3 loop spans 14 amino acids. Germline CDR1 and CDR2: SGHRS and YFSETQ. Here the CDR3 reads CASSVSGGLETQYF. The CDR3 DNA reads as TGCGCCAGCAGCGTCTCGGGGGGCCTCGAGACCCAGTACTTC.